This T cell receptor beta chain was sequenced in a study of Ad26.COV2.S vaccination and SARS-CoV-2 variants. Study-level findings and limits: Using TCR breadth and depth analyses may have led to underestimated total T cell responses. After vaccination, reports described spike-specific CD8+ and CD4+ T cell responses as showing substantial breadth.

Treatment specified: 15 to 20 received Ad26.COV2.S at low or high dose, single or two shots; 5 received placebo; per-sample allocation not given. Material that was analyzed had been drawn on day 63 after the first vaccine or placebo injection. Vaccination employed an Ad26 vector expressing the Wuhan-strain SARS-CoV-2 spike. Note on this clone: As yet, its antigen is unknown.

The CDR3 is 15 amino acids. Germline V gives CDR1 MNHEY, CDR2 SVGAGI. V was cut by 3 bases and J by 2 bases, with 14 bases left in between. Assay: immunoSEQ multiplex PCR; the TCRdb copy retains only in-frame clones and omits some. Of 400,000 to 450,000 clones in the sample, about nine tenths were seen once. This chain uses TRBV6-5 with TRBJ2-7; D remains ambiguous. Sequencing used peripheral blood, obtained in a trial of Ad26.COV2.S vaccine versus placebo. The source is a person aged 18-60 years who received the Ad26.COV2.S COVID-19 vaccine or a placebo. The DNA for the CDR3 is TGTGCCAGCAGTTATTCGGAACTCAACACCTACGAGCAGTACTTC. This sequence encodes CASSYSELNTYEQYF.